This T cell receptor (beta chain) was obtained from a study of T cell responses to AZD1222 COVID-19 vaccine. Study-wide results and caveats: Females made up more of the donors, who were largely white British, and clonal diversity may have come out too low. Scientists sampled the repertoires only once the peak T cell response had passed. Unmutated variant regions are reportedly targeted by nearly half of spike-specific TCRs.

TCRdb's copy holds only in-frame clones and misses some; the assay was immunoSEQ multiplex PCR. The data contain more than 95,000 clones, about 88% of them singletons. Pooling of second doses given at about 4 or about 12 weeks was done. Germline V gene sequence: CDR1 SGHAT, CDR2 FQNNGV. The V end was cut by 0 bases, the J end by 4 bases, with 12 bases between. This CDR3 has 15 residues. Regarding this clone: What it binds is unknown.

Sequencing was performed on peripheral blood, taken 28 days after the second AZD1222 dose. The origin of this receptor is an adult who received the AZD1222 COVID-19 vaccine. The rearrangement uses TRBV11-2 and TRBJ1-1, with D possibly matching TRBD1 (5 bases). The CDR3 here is CASSLDDSRSTEAFF. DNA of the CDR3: TGTGCCAGCAGCTTAGATGACAGTCGTAGCACTGAAGCTTTCTTT.